Listed here are 26 T cell receptor beta chains from one sample, sequenced in a study of blood T cell repertoires in COVID-19. Generated by immunoSEQ multiplex PCR, the TCRdb table keeps only in-frame clones and is missing some. Altogether about 330,000 clones are present, approximately 89% being singletons, with the ten largest covering approximately 5%. The sample comprised PBMCs or T cells enriched from blood (not recorded which). The receptors come from a woman in her 30s who had recovered from COVID-19.

This clone was seen only once. The rearrangement uses TRBV30 and TRBJ2-1; TRBD2 is a possible D gene (7 bases). Trimming stripped 3 bases from V and 1 base from J, with 10 bases between. CDR1 is GTSNPN and CDR2 is SVGIG in the germline V gene (reference sequence). The CDR3 runs 14 residues. The CDR3 sequence: CAWRGGASYNEQFF. In DNA form, the CDR3 reads TGTGCCTGGAGGGGGGGGGCATCCTACAATGAGCAGTTCTTC.

This clone was found once. This rearrangement joins TRBV5-1 to TRBJ1-6; no definite D call. The CDR3 runs to 13 residues. Germline V lookup: CDR1 SGHRS, CDR2 YFSETQ. Trimming removed 5 bases at V and 5 bases at J, with 8 bases between. The CDR3 nucleotides read TGCGCCAGCAGGCTGGTAGATAATTCACCCCTCCACTTT. This gives the protein CASRLVDNSPLHF.

Only a few counts were recorded for this clone. The V and J genes are TRBV19 and TRBJ1-2; 10 bases agree with TRBD1. V lost 4 bases to trimming and J lost 5 bases; unmatched junction nucleotides: 7. This CDR3 has 15 residues. Germline CDR1 is LNHDA and CDR2 is SQIVND (reference sequence). CDR3 residues: CASSTGTGVWYGYTF. The CDR3 DNA reads TGTGCCAGTAGTACCGGGACAGGGGTTTGGTATGGCTACACCTTC.

J is TRBJ1-6 and V is TRBV19; possible D gene TRBD1, 5 bases. Trimming took 7 bases from V and 7 from J, leaving 17 bases between them. This CDR3 is built from 15 residues. CDR1 and CDR2 (germline): LNHDA, SQIVND (reference sequence). CDR3 sequence reads: CASTTSGVFNSPLHF. CDR3 sequence (DNA): TGTGCCAGTACTACTTCGGGGGTTTTCAATTCACCCCTCCACTTT.

The rearrangement joins TRBV11-2 to TRBJ1-2; the match to TRBD1 covers 7 bases. Germline loops: CDR1 SGHAT, CDR2 FQNNGV. J gave up 6 bases and V 4 bases, and 11 bases lay outside the gene matches. The CDR3 covers 15 residues. The chain's CDR3 is CASSSTTRGLDGYTF. CDR3 DNA: TGTGCCAGCAGCTCTACGACGAGGGGGCTGGATGGCTACACCTTC.

This clone was picked up a small number of times. This chain links TRBV30 with TRBJ1-1; no definite D call. The germline gives CDR1 GTSNPN, CDR2 SVGIG (reference sequence). The length of the CDR3 is 13 residues. V was cut by 4 bases and J by 3 bases, with 12 bases left in between. The CDR3 DNA is TGTGCCTGGAATCGGCCCGGGGACACTGAAGCTTTCTTT. Its translation: CAWNRPGDTEAFF.

V gene TRBV23-1 combines with J gene TRBJ2-7; 7 bases agree with TRBD1. TRBV23-1 is an ORF for which the function is uncertain. Trimming removed 7 bases from V and 2 bases from J; junction bases left unmatched: 14. This CDR3 region has 16 residues. The CDR3 here is CASNRPPGQPTYEQYF. The CDR3 DNA follows: TGCGCCAGCAACCGACCACCGGGACAGCCGACCTACGAGCAGTACTTC.

This chain joins TRBV4-1 and TRBJ1-5; TRBD1 is a possible D gene (6 bases). The CDR3 spans 17 residues. V was shortened by 4 bases and J by 0 bases, with 16 bases between the two germline ends. Germline CDR1 MGHRA, CDR2 YSYEKL. The CDR3 loop reads CASSRGPQGNSNQPQHF. CDR3 bases: TGCGCCAGCAGCCGAGGGCCACAGGGAAATAGCAATCAGCCCCAGCATTTT.

J is TRBJ1-2 and V is TRBV28, with D hard to call. This CDR3 contains 13 residues. Germline lookup yields CDR1 MDHEN and CDR2 SYDVKM. Trimming cost V 7 bases and J 2 bases, with 11 bases left between them. CDR3 bases: TGTGCCAGCACTTGGACGGGAAACTATGGCTACACCTTC. Amino acid sequence: CASTWTGNYGYTF.

This chain connects TRBV5-5 to TRBJ1-2; 7 nucleotides agree with TRBD1. Germline CDR1 SGHKS, CDR2 YYEKEE (reference sequence). The CDR3 has 13 amino acids. Trimming removed 4 bases from V and 5 bases from J; junction bases left unmatched: 5. The CDR3 region is CASSEGAGYGYTF. In nucleotides, the CDR3 is TGTGCCAGCAGCGAGGGGGCTGGTTATGGCTACACCTTC.

The gene calls are TRBV15 and TRBJ2-7; 7 bases line up with TRBD1. The V segment lost 0 bases and the J segment 2 bases; nucleotides outside the gene matches: 4. Germline assignment: CDR1 LNHNV and CDR2 YYDKDF (reference sequence). CDR3 size: 15 residues. DNA of the CDR3: TGTGCCACCAGCAGAGATGTACAGGGGCCCTACGAGCAGTACTTC. Translating gives CATSRDVQGPYEQYF.

As regards this clone: Other nucleotide sequences from this sample produce the same CDR3. The V and J genes are TRBV7-2 and TRBJ1-1; no clear D gene. Trimming shortened V by 5 bases and J by 1 base, and 14 bases separated the two germline ends. Germline V CDR1 and CDR2: SGHTA, FQGNSA. This CDR3 region has 15 residues. The CDR3 reads CASSLFGRGNTEAFF. The CDR3 DNA follows: TGTGCCAGCAGCCTGTTTGGGCGTGGGAACACTGAAGCTTTCTTT.

This clone was seen a handful of times. The CDR3, as DNA: TGCAGTGCTAACGGGGAAGAGACCCAGTACTTC. This gives the protein CSANGEETQYF. This chain uses TRBV20-1 with TRBJ2-5; tentatively, D is TRBD2 (5 bases). The CDR3 runs to 11 residues. The V and J ends lost 4 bases and 3 bases respectively, with 6 bases between them. The germline gives CDR1 DFQATT, CDR2 SNEGSKA (reference sequence).

The chain couples TRBV5-1 to TRBJ1-1, with 7 bases lining up with TRBD1. CDR1 is SGHRS, CDR2 YFSETQ, per germline. The CDR3 has 14 amino acids. V shed 1 base and J 3 bases; nucleotides not matched to a gene: 3. The CDR3 nucleotides are TGCGCCAGCAGCTTGTTCCAGGGGGACACTGAAGCTTTCTTT. This translates into CASSLFQGDTEAFF.

The genes are TRBV10-3 and TRBJ2-7, with 8 bases matching TRBD1. This CDR3 contains 14 residues. Germline V CDR1 and CDR2: ENHRY, SYGVKD. V lost 6 bases, J lost 6 bases, and 10 bases stayed unmatched. The CDR3 loop is CAIRSQGGLGEQYF. The CDR3 nucleotides read TGTGCCATCAGGTCACAGGGGGGCCTCGGCGAGCAGTACTTC.

The V gene is TRBV4-1, the J gene TRBJ2-3, with D unresolved. The CDR3 consists of 16 residues. The V end lost 0 bases, the J end lost 3 bases, and 13 bases lay between the germline ends. Germline values: CDR1 MGHRA, CDR2 YSYEKL. The CDR3 region is CASSQDPRVGTDTQYF. The CDR3 region has the DNA TGCGCCAGCAGCCAAGATCCCCGGGTTGGTACAGATACGCAGTATTTT.

The V gene is TRBV28, the J gene TRBJ1-4, with a weak D call TRBD1 (6 bases). The germline V gene encodes CDR1 MDHEN and CDR2 SYDVKM. CDR3 length equals 15 residues. The V end was cut by 3 bases, the J end by 6 bases, with 14 bases between. CDR3 sequence reads: CASSFPRGLHEKLFF. CDR3 DNA sequence: TGTGCCAGCAGTTTCCCCAGGGGATTACATGAAAAACTGTTTTTT.

This sequence joins TRBV10-3 and TRBJ1-3; D unresolved. Germline V CDR1 and CDR2: ENHRY, SYGVKD. The CDR3 has 15 amino acids. V dropped 10 bases and J dropped 0 bases, with 16 bases sitting between them. CDR3 loop: CATKQQIISGNTIYF. In DNA form, the CDR3 reads TGTGCCACCAAACAGCAAATTATCTCTGGAAACACCATATATTTT.

This clone was seen only once. The J gene is TRBJ2-2, the V gene TRBV6-1, with D possibly being TRBD2 (6 bases). Per the germline V gene, CDR1 is MNHNS and CDR2 is SASEGT. The CDR3 is 15 residues long. The V gene lost 3 bases and the J gene lost 5 bases, with 13 bases spanning the gap. CDR3 region: CASSEGRAGTGELFF. As DNA, the CDR3 is TGTGCCAGCAGTGAGGGCAGGGCGGGGACCGGGGAGCTGTTTTTT.

The gene calls are TRBV28 and TRBJ1-5; perhaps TRBD1 as D (5 bases). CDR1 is MDHEN and CDR2 is SYDVKM in the germline V gene. Trimming left V 10 bases short and J 2 bases short, with 15 bases between. The CDR3 totals 14 residues. The CDR3 region has the DNA TGTGCCAACAAGAAGGGAGGGGGCAATCAGCCCCAGCATTTT. Translated, it gives CANKKGGGNQPQHF. Based on the CDR3 plus reference TRBV28 and TRBJ1-5, the full variable domain is DVKVTQSSRYLVKRTGEKVFLECVQDMDHENMFWYRQDPGLGLRLIYFSYDVKMKEKGDIPEGYSVSREKKERFSLILESASTNQTSMYLCANKKGGGNQPQHFGDGTRLSIL.

V gene TRBV6-1 combines with J gene TRBJ2-5, with a tentative D call TRBD2 (7 bases). Germline loops: CDR1 MNHNS, CDR2 SASEGT. Trimming took off 1 base at V and 7 bases at J, with 10 bases between the two ends. CDR3 length equals 13 residues. For the CDR3, the DNA is TGTGCCAGCAGTGAAGAGAGGGGGGGGACCCAGTACTTC. It translates to CASSEERGGTQYF.

The chain employs TRBV27 and TRBJ1-1; TRBD1 might be the D (6 bases). The CDR3 covers 13 residues. CDR1 and CDR2 (germline): MNHEY, SMNVEV (reference sequence). Trimming pared 5 bases from V and 1 base from J, leaving 8 bases between. The CDR3 here is CASSIQGNTEAFF. The CDR3 region has the DNA TGTGCCAGCAGTATACAGGGGAACACTGAAGCTTTCTTT.

This chain connects TRBV11-2 to TRBJ1-1, with D unclear. Trimming left V 0 bases short and J 3 bases short, with 20 bases between. Germline CDR1 reads SGHAT; CDR2 reads FQNNGV. The CDR3 covers 18 residues. In DNA, the CDR3 is TGTGCCAGCAGCTTAGATCCCCTCCTTTATCGAATAGACACTGAAGCTTTCTTT. Translation: CASSLDPLLYRIDTEAFF.

In nucleotides, the CDR3 is TGTGCCAGCAGCCCCCCGTTAGGACAGGGGTCGTATGGCTACACCTTC. Translation gives CASSPPLGQGSYGYTF. This rearrangement joins TRBV27 to TRBJ1-2; TRBD1 agrees at 9 bases. Germline CDR1 MNHEY, CDR2 SMNVEV (reference sequence). J was trimmed by 5 bases and V by 6 bases; bases with no gene match: 13. This CDR3 region has 16 residues.

This chain joins TRBV6-5 and TRBJ1-5, with TRBD1 matching over 9 bases. With 3 bases clipped from V and 7 bases from J, the junction kept 7 bases outside the gene matches. Looked up from germline, CDR1 is MNHEY and CDR2 is SVGAGI. This CDR3 has 15 residues. The CDR3 here is CASSYPTGGLQPQHF. CDR3 DNA: TGTGCCAGCAGTTATCCGACAGGGGGATTGCAGCCCCAGCATTTT.

The chain has TRBV5-5 and TRBJ2-7; the D is unclear. In germline, CDR1 is SGHKS, CDR2 YYEKEE (reference sequence). Trimming pared 3 bases from V and 1 base from J, leaving 14 bases between. This CDR3 has 15 amino acids. For the CDR3, the DNA is TGTGCCAGCAGCTATGGGCAGGCCTTGTCCTACGAGCAGTACTTC. Amino acids: CASSYGQALSYEQYF.